The sequence of this T cell receptor beta chain was determined in a study of T cell clones after liver transplantation. TCRdb's table, derived via immunoSEQ multiplex PCR, lists solely in-frame clones and lacks some. Of around 51,000 clones in the sample, 70% to 90% were seen once. As regards this clone: The sample carries other DNA sequences with the same CDR3.

The material was CD8+ T cells from blood, obtained 12 months after liver transplant. This clonotype was obtained from a human patient who received a liver transplant. Among the T cells, some may be from the graft donor.

The CDR3 sequence is CASSLVRNEQFF. The CDR3 DNA follows: TGCGCCAGCAGCTTGGTCCGCAATGAGCAGTTCTTC. The chain combines TRBV5-1 with TRBJ2-1; D remains ambiguous. V was cut by 0 bases and J by 6 bases, with 4 bases left in between. This CDR3 has 12 residues. Germline lookup yields CDR1 SGHRS and CDR2 YFSETQ.